The rows below give T cell receptor beta chains drawn from one sample of a study of a mutant IDH1 vaccine in newly diagnosed glioma. Their antigens are not known. The repertoire was sequenced with immunoSEQ multiplex PCR; TCRdb's copy has only in-frame clones and lacks some. The table includes around 69,000 clones, roughly 86% detected once. The starting material was PBMCs, obtained from a glioma patient whose treatment included an IDH1 peptide vaccine. The receptors were sampled from a man aged 25-40 years with glioma. Both conserved end residues are part of each CDR3. Fields, in order: D gene, J gene, V gene, CDR3 protein, CDR3 DNA. D genes are given only for firm matches.

D gene: NA
J gene: TRBJ2-3
V gene: TRBV28
CDR3 protein: CASSSPLDTDTQYF
CDR3 DNA: TGTGCCAGCAGTTCCCCCCTAGACACAGATACGCAGTATTTT

D gene: NA
J gene: TRBJ2-2
V gene: TRBV28
CDR3 protein: CASTAWAGGTGELFF
CDR3 DNA: TGTGCCAGCACCGCCTGGGCAGGCGGCACCGGGGAGCTGTTTTTT

D gene: TRBD1
J gene: TRBJ1-1
V gene: TRBV9
CDR3 protein: CASSPGQLNTEAFF
CDR3 DNA: TGTGCCAGCAGCCCGGGACAGCTGAACACTGAAGCTTTCTTT

D gene: TRBD2
J gene: TRBJ2-1
V gene: TRBV7-9
CDR3 protein: CASSPQLAGDGEQFF
CDR3 DNA: TGTGCCAGCAGCCCCCAATTGGCGGGAGACGGTGAGCAGTTCTTC

D gene: TRBD2
J gene: TRBJ2-1
V gene: TRBV5-1
CDR3 protein: CASSFGTSGGGAEQFF
CDR3 DNA: TGCGCCAGCAGCTTCGGGACTAGCGGGGGAGGGGCTGAGCAGTTCTTC

D gene: TRBD2
J gene: TRBJ2-1
V gene: TRBV7-9
CDR3 protein: CASSLGDYYNEQFF
CDR3 DNA: TGTGCCAGCAGCTTAGGGGACTACTACAATGAGCAGTTCTTC

D gene: NA
J gene: TRBJ1-1
V gene: TRBV19
CDR3 protein: CASSITTGTEAFF
CDR3 DNA: TGTGCCAGTAGTATAACGACGGGCACTGAAGCTTTCTTT

D gene: NA
J gene: TRBJ2-3
V gene: TRBV5-6
CDR3 protein: CASSPGPGADTQYF
CDR3 DNA: TGTGCCAGCAGCCCGGGACCAGGAGCAGATACGCAGTATTTT

D gene: NA
J gene: TRBJ2-1
V gene: TRBV4-2
CDR3 protein: CASSQGPNEQFF
CDR3 DNA: TGTGCCAGCAGCCAAGGGCCCAATGAGCAGTTCTTC

D gene: TRBD2
J gene: TRBJ2-1
V gene: TRBV14
CDR3 protein: CASSQAPGLFSSYNEQFF
CDR3 DNA: TGTGCCAGCAGCCAAGCCCCGGGACTATTCAGCTCCTACAATGAGCAGTTCTTC

D gene: NA
J gene: TRBJ2-5
V gene: TRBV7-9
CDR3 protein: CASSLWVSGEYQETQYF
CDR3 DNA: TGTGCCAGCAGCTTATGGGTCAGCGGAGAGTACCAAGAGACCCAGTACTTC

D gene: TRBD2
J gene: TRBJ2-7
V gene: TRBV2
CDR3 protein: CASTLREGYGYEQYF
CDR3 DNA: TGTGCCAGCACCTTACGGGAGGGTTACGGGTACGAGCAGTACTTC

D gene: NA
J gene: TRBJ2-1
V gene: TRBV9
CDR3 protein: CASSSRDRTYNEQFF
CDR3 DNA: TGTGCCAGCAGCTCACGAGACAGAACCTACAATGAGCAGTTCTTC

D gene: NA
J gene: TRBJ2-5
V gene: TRBV5-1
CDR3 protein: CASSFFGEETQYF
CDR3 DNA: TGCGCCAGCAGCTTTTTTGGGGAAGAGACCCAGTACTTC

D gene: NA
J gene: TRBJ2-7
V gene: TRBV4-2
CDR3 protein: CASSQGGGSYEQYF
CDR3 DNA: TGTGCCAGCAGCCAAGGAGGCGGCTCCTACGAGCAGTACTTC

D gene: TRBD2
J gene: TRBJ2-1
V gene: TRBV27
CDR3 protein: CASSESGGGYEQFF
CDR3 DNA: TGTGCCAGCAGCGAGTCGGGCGGGGGGTATGAGCAGTTCTTC

D gene: NA
J gene: TRBJ2-3
V gene: TRBV5-8
CDR3 protein: CASTAVLGADTQYF
CDR3 DNA: TGTGCCAGCACCGCCGTGTTGGGGGCAGATACGCAGTATTTT

D gene: TRBD2
J gene: TRBJ2-1
V gene: TRBV6-1
CDR3 protein: CASRERLAGGRMAYNEQFF
CDR3 DNA: TGTGCCAGCAGGGAAAGACTAGCGGGGGGGCGAATGGCCTACAATGAGCAGTTCTTC

D gene: NA
J gene: TRBJ2-5
V gene: TRBV27
CDR3 protein: CASSSPLGTQYF
CDR3 DNA: TGTGCCAGCAGTTCCCCTCTTGGGACCCAGTACTTC

D gene: NA
J gene: TRBJ1-2
V gene: TRBV7-2
CDR3 protein: CASSLVYYGYTF
CDR3 DNA: TGTGCCAGCAGCTTAGTCTACTATGGCTACACCTTC

D gene: NA
J gene: TRBJ2-5
V gene: TRBV5-1
CDR3 protein: CASSFQSGAEETQYF
CDR3 DNA: TGCGCCAGCAGCTTCCAATCGGGGGCGGAAGAGACCCAGTACTTC

D gene: TRBD2
J gene: TRBJ2-5
V gene: TRBV2
CDR3 protein: CASLGEGPFQETQYF
CDR3 DNA: TGTGCCAGCCTGGGGGAGGGGCCCTTCCAAGAGACCCAGTACTTC